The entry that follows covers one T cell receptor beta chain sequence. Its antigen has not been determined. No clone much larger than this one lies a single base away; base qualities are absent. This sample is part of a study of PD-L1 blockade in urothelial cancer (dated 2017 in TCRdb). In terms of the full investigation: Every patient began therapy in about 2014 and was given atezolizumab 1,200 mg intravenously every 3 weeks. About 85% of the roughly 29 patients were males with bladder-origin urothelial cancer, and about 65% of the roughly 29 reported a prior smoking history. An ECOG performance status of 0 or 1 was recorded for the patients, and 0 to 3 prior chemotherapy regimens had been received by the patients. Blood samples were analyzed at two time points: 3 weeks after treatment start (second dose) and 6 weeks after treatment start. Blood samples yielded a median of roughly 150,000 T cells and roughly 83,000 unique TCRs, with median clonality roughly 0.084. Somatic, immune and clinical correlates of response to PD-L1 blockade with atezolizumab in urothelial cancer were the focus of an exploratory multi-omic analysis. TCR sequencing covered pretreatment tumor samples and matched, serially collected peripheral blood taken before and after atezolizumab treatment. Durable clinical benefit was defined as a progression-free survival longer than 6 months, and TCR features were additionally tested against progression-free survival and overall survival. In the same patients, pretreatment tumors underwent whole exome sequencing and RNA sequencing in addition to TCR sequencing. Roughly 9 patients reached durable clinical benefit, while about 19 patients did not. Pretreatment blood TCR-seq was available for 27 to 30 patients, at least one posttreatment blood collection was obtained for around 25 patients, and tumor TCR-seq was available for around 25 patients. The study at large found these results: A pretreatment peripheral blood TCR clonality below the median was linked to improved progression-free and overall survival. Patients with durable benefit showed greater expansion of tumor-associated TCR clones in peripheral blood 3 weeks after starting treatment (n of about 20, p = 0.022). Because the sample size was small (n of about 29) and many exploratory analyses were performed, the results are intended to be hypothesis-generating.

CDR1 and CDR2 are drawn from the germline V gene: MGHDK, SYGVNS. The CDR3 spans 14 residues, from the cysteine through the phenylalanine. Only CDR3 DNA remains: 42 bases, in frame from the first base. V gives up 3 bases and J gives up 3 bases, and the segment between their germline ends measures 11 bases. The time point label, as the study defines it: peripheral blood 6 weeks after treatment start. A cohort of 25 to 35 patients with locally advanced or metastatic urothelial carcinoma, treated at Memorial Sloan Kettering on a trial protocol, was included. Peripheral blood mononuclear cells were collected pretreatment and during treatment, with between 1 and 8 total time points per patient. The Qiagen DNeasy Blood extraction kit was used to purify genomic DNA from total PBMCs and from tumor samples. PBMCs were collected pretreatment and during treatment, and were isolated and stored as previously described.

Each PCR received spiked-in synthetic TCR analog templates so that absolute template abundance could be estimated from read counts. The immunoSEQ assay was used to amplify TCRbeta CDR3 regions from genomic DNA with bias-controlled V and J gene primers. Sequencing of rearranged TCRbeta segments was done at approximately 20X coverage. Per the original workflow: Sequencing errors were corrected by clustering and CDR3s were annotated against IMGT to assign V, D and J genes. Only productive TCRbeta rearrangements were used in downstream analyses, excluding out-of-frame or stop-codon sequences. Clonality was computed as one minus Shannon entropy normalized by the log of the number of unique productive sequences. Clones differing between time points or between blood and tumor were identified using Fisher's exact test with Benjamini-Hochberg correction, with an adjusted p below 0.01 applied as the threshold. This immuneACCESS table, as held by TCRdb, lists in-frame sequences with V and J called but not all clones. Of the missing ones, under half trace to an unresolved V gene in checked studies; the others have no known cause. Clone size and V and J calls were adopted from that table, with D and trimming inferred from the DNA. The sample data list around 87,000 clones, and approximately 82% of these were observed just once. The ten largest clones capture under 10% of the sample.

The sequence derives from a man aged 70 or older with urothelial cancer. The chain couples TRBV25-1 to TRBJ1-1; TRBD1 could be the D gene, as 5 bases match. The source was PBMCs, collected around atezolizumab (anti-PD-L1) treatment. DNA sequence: TGTGCCAGCAGTGACAGGGCTCGGGACACTGAAGCTTTCTTT. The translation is CASSDRARDTEAFF.